What follows are 15 T cell receptor beta chains derived from one specimen sequenced in a study of molecular identifiers for immune sequencing clone quantification. TCRdb reprocessed the PCR reads with MiXCR, giving one entry per CDR3 protein. The sample has under 600,000 distinct CDR3 sequences, about a fifth seen once; the top ten hold around 0.84%. The sample consisted of naive CD8+ T cells from blood, with Jurkat cell RNA spiked in. Subset of the sample: FACS-sorted CD8+CD4-CCR7+CD45RA+ naive T cells. These receptors were obtained from a human donor in good health. Some libraries in this study had Jurkat cell RNA spiked in.

The J gene is TRBJ1-5, the V gene TRBV27; D is ambiguous. Germline-derived CDR1 and CDR2 are MNHEY and SMNVEV (reference sequence). The CDR3 is made up of 14 amino acids. V was cut by 3 bases and J by 2 bases, with 8 bases left in between. The CDR3 coding sequence is TGTGCCAGCAGTTTGGGGATGGGCAATCAGCCCCAGCATTTT. Translating it yields CASSLGMGNQPQHF.

The gene calls are TRBV20-1 and TRBJ2-7; D uncertain. The CDR3 contains 13 residues. Per the germline V gene, CDR1 is DFQATT and CDR2 is SNEGSKA (reference sequence). Trimming removed 1 base at V and 3 bases at J, with 10 bases between. The CDR3 sequence: CSARAGRDYEQYF. The CDR3 DNA sequence: TGCAGTGCTAGAGCAGGTAGGGACTACGAGCAGTACTTC.

The gene calls are TRBV27 and TRBJ2-7; D is unresolved. This CDR3 is 15 amino acids long. Germline V lookup: CDR1 MNHEY, CDR2 SMNVEV (reference sequence). Trimming cost V 3 bases and J 3 bases, with 15 bases left between them. CDR3 sequence (DNA): TGTGCCAGCAGTTTGCAGGTTGCCCCCGTCTACGAGCAGTACTTC. It translates to CASSLQVAPVYEQYF.

J is TRBJ2-3 and V is TRBV6-5, with D unresolved. Trimming took 6 bases from V and 2 from J, leaving 18 bases between them. The germline V gene encodes CDR1 MNHEY and CDR2 SVGAGI. The CDR3 is 16 amino acids. The CDR3 is CASSTLGLSFTDTQYF. The DNA of the CDR3 is TGTGCCAGCAGCACTCTGGGGTTGTCCTTCACAGATACGCAGTATTTT.

Only a few counts were recorded for this clonotype. V and J are TRBV5-6 and TRBJ2-3; no clear D. From germline, CDR1 is SGHDT and CDR2 YYEEEE. The CDR3 totals 14 residues. V lost 0 bases to trimming and J lost 11 bases, with 16 bases between them. In DNA, the CDR3 is TGTGCCAGCAGCTTGGCACCGATCCCCCACGAGCAGTATTTT. Protein product: CASSLAPIPHEQYF.

The chain couples TRBV27 to TRBJ2-7, with a weak D call TRBD2 (5 bases). Deletions cut 2 bases from V and 3 bases from J, with 11 bases between. Germline-derived CDR1 and CDR2 are MNHEY and SMNVEV (reference sequence). The CDR3 loop spans 14 amino acids. CDR3: CASSLGPGYYEQYF. CDR3 nucleotide sequence: TGTGCCAGCAGTTTAGGGCCGGGGTACTACGAGCAGTACTTC.

This clonotype was detected many times. The chain carries TRBV15 and TRBJ1-1; D is uncertain. The germline CDR1 and CDR2 sequences are LNHNV and YYDKDF (reference sequence). V was cut by 3 bases and J by 5 bases, with 16 bases left in between. The length of the CDR3 is 15 residues. The CDR3 coding sequence is TGTGCCACCAGCAGCAAACGGGCCCCAGGAACTGAAGCTTTCTTT. Residues: CATSSKRAPGTEAFF.

The genes are TRBV27 and TRBJ2-5; D tentatively fits TRBD1 or TRBD2 (5 bases each). This CDR3 is 14 amino acids long. The germline CDR1 and CDR2 sequences are MNHEY and SMNVEV (reference sequence). V was trimmed by 5 bases and J by 5 bases, leaving 15 bases between them. CDR3 loop: CASSAMGETETQYF. In nucleotides, the CDR3 is TGTGCCAGCAGTGCCATGGGGGAAACGGAGACCCAGTACTTC.

This clonotype has at least ten counts. The chain recombines TRBV7-9 with TRBJ1-1, with D hard to call. Between the trimmed V and J ends, which lost 8 bases and 3 bases, there was a span of 13 bases. Looked up from germline, CDR1 is SEHNR and CDR2 is FQNEAQ (reference sequence). CDR3 length equals 13 residues. The CDR3 nucleotides read TGTGCCAGCTCCATCCCCGGGGACACTGAAGCTTTCTTT. It codes for CASSIPGDTEAFF.

V gene TRBV18 combines with J gene TRBJ2-7; TRBD2 agrees at 15 bases. Germline lookup yields CDR1 KGHSH and CDR2 LQKENI. The CDR3 spans 17 residues. V trimming: 6 bases; J trimming: 7 bases; junction bases outside the gene matches: 13. CDR3 loop: CASSQGLAGGPLYEQYF. In DNA form, the CDR3 reads TGTGCCAGCTCCCAAGGACTAGCGGGAGGGCCGTTATATGAGCAGTACTTC.

Details on this clonotype: A single base separates this from a much larger clone, so it may be a read error. This chain joins TRBV6-2 or TRBV6-3 and TRBJ1-4; TRBD1 agrees at 7 bases. This CDR3 contains 16 residues. Per the germline V gene, CDR1 is MNHEY and CDR2 is SVGEGT. The ends lost 2 bases at V and 7 bases at J; junction bases unmatched: 10. In DNA, the CDR3 is TGTGCCAGCAGTTACGATCCGGGACAGCGTAGTGAAAAACTGTTTTTT. This gives the protein CASSYDPGQRSEKLFF.

This clonotype was recorded at least ten times. V gene TRBV12-3 or TRBV12-4 combines with J gene TRBJ1-5; 12 nucleotides line up with TRBD1. V lost 3 bases, J lost 7 bases, and 4 bases stayed unmatched. This CDR3 comprises 15 residues. The DNA of the CDR3 is TGTGCCAGCAGTTTGGGACAGGGGGCTGGACAGCCCCAGCATTTT. Its translation: CASSLGQGAGQPQHF.

The chain employs TRBV7-3 and TRBJ1-5; tentatively, D is TRBD1 (5 bases). The CDR3 has 13 amino acids. The germline V gene encodes CDR1 SGHTA and CDR2 FQGTGA. Trimming cost V 8 bases and J 11 bases, with 19 bases left between them. The DNA of the CDR3 is TGTGCCAGCGGCCCACCGGGGGTTGCGTCCCAGCATTTT. This gives the protein CASGPPGVASQHF.

With regard to this clonotype: A much larger clone lies one base from this, so it may be a read error. V usage is TRBV4-1 and J usage is TRBJ2-7; perhaps TRBD1 as D (5 bases). CDR3 size: 17 residues. Germline V CDR1 and CDR2: MGHRA, YSYEKL. For the CDR3, the DNA is TGCGCCAGCGGCCAAGATCAGGGAACAGCGCTTACCTACGAGCAGTACTTC. It encodes CASGQDQGTALTYEQYF.

The chain carries TRBV3-1 and TRBJ2-5; D possibly corresponds to TRBD2 (5 bases). Germline V gene sequence: CDR1 LGHDT, CDR2 YNNKEL (reference sequence). This CDR3 has 15 residues. V lost 1 base and J 7 bases, leaving 16 bases between the germline ends. In DNA form, the CDR3 reads TGTGCCAGCAGCCAAGTGCGGGTCCGAACCGGGACCCAGTACTTC. Encoded protein: CASSQVRVRTGTQYF.